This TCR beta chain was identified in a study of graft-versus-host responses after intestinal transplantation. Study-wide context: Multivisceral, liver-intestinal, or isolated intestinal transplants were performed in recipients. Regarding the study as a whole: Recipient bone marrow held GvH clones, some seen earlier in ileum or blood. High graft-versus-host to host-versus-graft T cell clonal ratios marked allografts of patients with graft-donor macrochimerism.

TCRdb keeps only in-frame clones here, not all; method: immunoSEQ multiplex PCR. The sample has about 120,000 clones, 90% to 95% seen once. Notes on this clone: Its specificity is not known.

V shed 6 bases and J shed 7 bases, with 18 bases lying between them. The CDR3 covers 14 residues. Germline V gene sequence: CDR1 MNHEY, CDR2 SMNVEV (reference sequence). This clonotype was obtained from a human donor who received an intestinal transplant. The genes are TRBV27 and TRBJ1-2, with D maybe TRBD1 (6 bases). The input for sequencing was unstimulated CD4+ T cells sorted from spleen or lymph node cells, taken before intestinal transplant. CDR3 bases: TGTGCCAGCAGCCCCACATACAGGGTGGGTGGCTACACCTTC. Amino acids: CASSPTYRVGGYTF.